These 12 T cell receptor beta chains share one sample of origin, sequenced in a study of blood T cells in healthy people across ages. The authors ran a second PCR of about 6 to 11 cycles using a sample-barcoded 5' primer and a J-beta primer mix. TCRdb passed the 5' RACE reads through MiXCR, listing each CDR3 protein once. The sample holds 790,000 or so distinct CDR3 sequences, around 50% seen once. Sequencing was carried out using blood. The receptor set was obtained from a man aged 35 to 55 in good health.

This clonotype was found a few times. J is TRBJ2-4 and V is TRBV4-3; 9 positions match TRBD1. The DNA end lines up better with TRBJ2-5; the J call may be wrong. The CDR3 is made up of 15 amino acids. Germline values: CDR1 LGHNA, CDR2 YSLEER. The DNA for the CDR3 is TGCGCCAGCAGCCAAGAAAACAGGGGGCGGGAGACCCAGTACTTC. Residues: CASSQENRGRETQYF.

The chain carries TRBV27 and TRBJ2-7; a weak D match, TRBD2 (5 bases). The CDR3 length is 13 residues. Looked up from germline, CDR1 is MNHEY and CDR2 is SMNVEV (reference sequence). Trimming left V 9 bases short and J 0 bases short, with 12 bases between. CDR3 in DNA: TGTGCCAGTACGCGGGCGGACTCCTACGAGCAGTACTTC. Its protein product is CASTRADSYEQYF.

The chain is built from TRBV3-1 and TRBJ2-1, with 8 nucleotides matching TRBD2. The CDR3 totals 16 residues. Germline V gene sequence: CDR1 LGHDT, CDR2 YNNKEL (reference sequence). V shed 7 bases and J 5 bases; nucleotides not matched to a gene: 13. CDR3 in amino acids: CASTIRRGGAHNEQFF. The CDR3, as DNA: TGTGCCAGCACCATCCGCCGGGGGGGGGCCCACAATGAGCAGTTCTTC.

The rearrangement uses TRBV5-4 and TRBJ2-3, with 12 bases aligning to TRBD2. Trimming at V came to 4 bases and at J to 4 bases, leaving 4 bases not matched to a gene. There are 15 residues in the CDR3. Germline-derived CDR1 and CDR2 are SGHNT and YYREEE (reference sequence). As DNA, the CDR3 is TGTGCCAGCAGCCAGACTAGCGGGAGAGCAGATACGCAGTATTTT. Its protein is CASSQTSGRADTQYF.

The V and J genes are TRBV5-6 and TRBJ1-2; D is ambiguous. This CDR3 spans 13 amino acids. V was clipped by 3 bases and J by 4 bases, with 10 bases between them. In germline, CDR1 is SGHDT, CDR2 YYEEEE. DNA of the CDR3: TGTGCCAGCAGCTGGAACGGCCTCTATGGCTACACCTTC. Translation: CASSWNGLYGYTF.

Concerning this clonotype itself: A read error may produce the germline difference seen at one junction end. The gene calls are TRBV10-3 and TRBJ2-7, with D possibly TRBD2 on 6 matching bases. The closer fit of TRBJ2-5 to the DNA end suggests the J call may be wrong. CDR1 and CDR2 (germline): ENHRY, SYGVKD. The CDR3 sequence is 12 residues long. CDR3 region: CALREEKETQYF. The DNA of the CDR3 is TGTGCCCTCAGGGAGGAGAAAGAGACCCAGTACTTC.

This chain connects TRBV7-9 to TRBJ1-2; 8 bases are a match to TRBD1. With 4 bases clipped from V and 5 bases from J, the junction kept 9 bases outside the gene matches. The germline V gene encodes CDR1 SEHNR and CDR2 FQNEAQ (reference sequence). This CDR3 has 15 residues. The DNA for the CDR3 is TGTGCCAGCAGCTCCCAGGGGGCGCTATCGTATGGCTACACCTTC. Translating gives CASSSQGALSYGYTF.

The chain recombines TRBV5-1 with TRBJ1-1, with no clear D. Germline CDR1 and CDR2: SGHRS and YFSETQ. Trimming shortened V by 1 base and J by 4 bases, and 11 bases separated the two germline ends. There are 14 residues in the CDR3. CDR3 region: CASSLTEKGTEAFF. CDR3 nucleotides: TGCGCCAGCAGCTTGACGGAAAAAGGCACTGAAGCTTTCTTT.

The CDR3 bases are TGTGCTAGTGGTTTGGTACGGTTGGCCAACTCTGCCCTCTCTTCCAGGAGCACAGATACGCAGTATTTT. This sequence encodes CASGLVRLANSALSSRSTDTQYF. This chain links TRBV12-5 with TRBJ2-3; D not resolved. V was cut by 0 bases and J by 0 bases, with 31 bases left in between. In germline, CDR1 is LGHNT, CDR2 FRNRAP. CDR3 length equals 23 residues.

CDR3 coding DNA: TGTGCCAGCAGCTTAGTAGCCGGGCCTTACAATGAGCAGTACTTC. Translated: CASSLVAGPYNEQYF. The chain employs TRBV7-2 and TRBJ2-7; D not certain. Trimming took 1 base from V and 7 from J, leaving 17 bases between them. This CDR3 comprises 15 residues. The germline CDR1 and CDR2 sequences are SGHTA and FQGNSA.

V gene TRBV5-1 combines with J gene TRBJ2-3; 11 nucleotides match TRBD2. From germline, CDR1 is SGHRS and CDR2 YFSETQ. Unmatched junction bases numbered 9, after V lost 6 bases and J lost 6 bases. This CDR3 contains 15 residues. The chain's CDR3 is CASIAGGQVEDTQYF. The CDR3 bases are TGCGCCAGCATAGCGGGAGGGCAGGTCGAGGATACGCAGTATTTT.

This clonotype has more than one count but fewer than ten. This chain joins TRBV6-4 and TRBJ1-6; D possibly corresponds to TRBD1 (5 bases). The V end was cut by 6 bases, the J end by 1 base, with 10 bases between. Per germline, CDR1 MRHNA and CDR2 SNTAGT. The CDR3 is 15 amino acids. The CDR3 bases are TGTGCCAGCAGCAACGGGGCTTCCTATAATTCACCCCTCCACTTT. Its protein is CASSNGASYNSPLHF.